The clone carrying this T cell receptor (beta chain) was observed a few times. What it binds is not known. For the second PCR, which ran for about 6 to 11 cycles, a sample-barcoded 5' primer and a J-beta primer mix were used. TCRdb re-called the 5' RACE reads through MiXCR, storing one row per CDR3 protein. The sample carries roughly 1.4 million distinct CDR3 sequences, roughly 64% recorded once. The data originate from a study of blood T cells in healthy people across ages. Study-level results: A roughly linear age-dependent decrease characterized TCR beta diversity per million T cells.

The germline gives CDR1 SGHDN, CDR2 FVKESK. Trimming removed 1 base at V and 9 bases at J, with 13 bases between. This CDR3 is 14 amino acids long. Sequencing was carried out using blood. This receptor was taken from a man aged 18 to 29 in good health. V and J are TRBV14 and TRBJ2-1, with a possible D match to TRBD1 (5 bases). The CDR3: CASSQVGGASEQFF. CDR3 coding DNA: TGTGCCAGCAGCCAAGTCGGTGGGGCAAGTGAGCAGTTCTTC.